The rows below give T cell receptor beta chains drawn from one sample of a study of CD8 T cells in ankylosing spondylitis. One entry per CDR3 protein, called by TCRdb with MiXCR from the 5' RACE reads. The table records about 200,000 distinct CDR3 sequences, about a quarter of them present only once. The sequencing input was blood, either unsorted or a sorted T cell fraction (not recorded which). These receptors were collected from a male donor with ankylosing spondylitis or in good health (not recorded which). CDR3s include the opening cysteine and the closing phenylalanine or tryptophan. Each record gives: D gene, clone size, V gene, J gene, CDR3 protein, CDR3 DNA. D genes are given only for firm matches. Only part of the rows carry a size: once, few, many, or a class if the clone is expanded.

TRBD1	.	TRBV6-1	TRBJ1-1	CASSETGAEGAFF	TGTGCCAGCAGTGAGACAGGGGCCGAGGGAGCTTTCTTT
.	few	TRBV29-1	TRBJ2-3	CSVAQSMDTQYF	TGCAGCGTCGCCCAGTCTATGGATACGCAGTATTTT
TRBD2	.	TRBV5-1	TRBJ2-5	CASSPGLARQETQYF	TGCGCCAGCAGCCCCGGACTAGCGCGGCAAGAGACCCAGTACTTC
TRBD1	few	TRBV7-2	TRBJ2-1	CASSPQGIGEQFF	TGTGCCAGCAGCCCACAGGGGATTGGTGAGCAGTTCTTC
TRBD1	few	TRBV20-1	TRBJ2-7	CSARPGTGSYEQYF	TGCAGTGCTAGACCCGGGACAGGTTCCTACGAGCAGTACTTC
.	few	TRBV29-1	TRBJ2-7	CSVEDLSKWVRDEQYF	TGCAGCGTTGAAGACCTAAGCAAGTGGGTACGCGACGAGCAGTACTTC
.	many	TRBV5-1	TRBJ1-6	CASSLQENSPLHF	TGCGCCAGCAGCTTGCAAGAAAATTCACCCCTCCACTTT
TRBD2	many	TRBV20-1	TRBJ2-3	CSARSGRGPDTQYF	TGCAGTGCTAGGAGCGGGAGAGGACCAGATACGCAGTATTTT
TRBD1	many	TRBV5-1	TRBJ1-1	CATSQGARGTEAFF	TGCGCCACCTCACAGGGGGCAAGGGGGACTGAAGCTTTCTTT
.	many	TRBV12-3/TRBV12-4	TRBJ2-5	CASSPQAGLETQYF	TGTGCCAGCAGTCCTCAGGCGGGACTAGAGACCCAGTACTTC
TRBD1	.	TRBV11-1	TRBJ2-1	CASSFDGTVYNEQFF	TGTGCCAGCAGCTTCGACGGGACAGTCTACAATGAGCAGTTCTTC
.	.	TRBV29-1	TRBJ2-3	CSVVKLFGADTQYF	TGCAGCGTTGTAAAACTCTTTGGCGCAGATACGCAGTATTTT
.	many	TRBV6-1	TRBJ1-1	CASTARANTEAFF	TGTGCCAGCACGGCTCGGGCGAACACTGAAGCTTTCTTT
.	many	TRBV5-5	TRBJ1-1	CASSSQGFTEAFF	TGTGCCAGCAGCTCACAGGGCTTCACTGAAGCTTTCTTT
TRBD1	many	TRBV4-2	TRBJ2-7	CASSPDRGRPEQYF	TGTGCCAGCAGCCCAGACAGGGGGCGCCCCGAGCAGTACTTC
TRBD1	many	TRBV27	TRBJ2-2	CASSLFGTGTGELFF	TGTGCCAGCAGTTTATTCGGGACAGGAACCGGGGAGCTGTTTTTT
TRBD2	.	TRBV7-2	TRBJ2-3	CASSSQTSGRADTQYF	TGTGCCAGCAGCTCCCAAACTAGCGGGAGGGCGGATACGCAGTATTTT
TRBD1	.	TRBV7-2	TRBJ1-6	CASSIRGQGASPLHF	TGTGCCAGCAGCATACGAGGACAGGGGGCTTCACCCCTCCACTTT
TRBD2	many	TRBV5-6	TRBJ2-5	CASSRMTSGIQETQYF	TGTGCCAGCAGTCGTATGACTAGCGGAATCCAAGAGACCCAGTACTTC
.	.	TRBV28	TRBJ2-7	CASSFAGQASRRVQYF	TGTGCCAGCAGTTTTGCAGGACAGGCGTCCCGGAGGGTGCAGTACTTC
.	few	TRBV20-1	TRBJ1-3	CSARDHTKSGNTIYF	TGCAGTGCTAGAGACCACACCAAGTCTGGAAACACCATATATTTT
.	many	TRBV7-8	TRBJ1-5	CASSFQGFDQPQHF	TGTGCCAGCAGCTTTCAGGGTTTTGATCAGCCCCAGCATTTT
.	.	TRBV27	TRBJ2-6	CASSSTGYSGANVLTF	TGTGCCAGCAGTAGTACAGGGTACTCTGGGGCCAACGTCCTGACTTTC
TRBD1	few	TRBV5-5	TRBJ2-5	CASSPAGQGKETQYF	TGTGCCAGCAGCCCTGCGGGACAGGGAAAAGAGACCCAGTACTTC
TRBD1	many	TRBV4-1	TRBJ1-1	CASSQQDRGPSRAFF	TGCGCCAGCAGCCAACAGGACAGGGGCCCCTCGCGCGCTTTCTTT